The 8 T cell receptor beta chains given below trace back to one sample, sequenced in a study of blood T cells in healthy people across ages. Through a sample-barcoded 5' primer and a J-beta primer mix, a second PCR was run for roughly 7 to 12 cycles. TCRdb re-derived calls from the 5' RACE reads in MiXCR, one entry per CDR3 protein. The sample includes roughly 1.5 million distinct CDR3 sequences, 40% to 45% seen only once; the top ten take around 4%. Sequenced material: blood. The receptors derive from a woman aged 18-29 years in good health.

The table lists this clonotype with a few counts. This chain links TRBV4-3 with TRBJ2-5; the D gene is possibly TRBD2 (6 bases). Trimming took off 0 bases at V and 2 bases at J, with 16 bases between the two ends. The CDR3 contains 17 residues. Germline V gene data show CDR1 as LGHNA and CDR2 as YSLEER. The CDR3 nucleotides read TGCGCCAGCAGCCAAGATTGGGGTGCGGACTATCAAGAGACCCAGTACTTC. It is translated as CASSQDWGADYQETQYF.

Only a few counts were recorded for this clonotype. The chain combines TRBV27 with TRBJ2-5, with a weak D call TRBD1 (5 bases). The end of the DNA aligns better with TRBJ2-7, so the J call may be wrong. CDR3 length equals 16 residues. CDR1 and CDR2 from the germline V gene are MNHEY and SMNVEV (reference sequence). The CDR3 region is CASRGPAFLGPYEQYF. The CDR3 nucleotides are TGTGCCAGCCGAGGCCCGGCGTTTTTGGGGCCCTACGAGCAGTACTTC.

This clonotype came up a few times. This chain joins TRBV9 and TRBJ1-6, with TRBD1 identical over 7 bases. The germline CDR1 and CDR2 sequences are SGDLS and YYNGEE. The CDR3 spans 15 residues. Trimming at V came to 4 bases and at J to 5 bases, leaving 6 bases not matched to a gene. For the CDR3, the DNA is TGTGCCAGCAGCAGCCTGGGACAGCATAATTCACCCCTCCACTTT. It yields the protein CASSSLGQHNSPLHF.

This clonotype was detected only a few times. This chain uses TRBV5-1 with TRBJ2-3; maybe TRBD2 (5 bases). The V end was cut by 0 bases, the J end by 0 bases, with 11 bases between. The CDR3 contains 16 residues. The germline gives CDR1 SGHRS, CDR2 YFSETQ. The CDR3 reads CASSLAPGRSTDTQYF. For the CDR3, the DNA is TGCGCCAGCAGCTTGGCCCCGGGGAGAAGCACAGATACGCAGTATTTT. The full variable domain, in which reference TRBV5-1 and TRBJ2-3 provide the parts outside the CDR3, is KAGVTQTPRYLIKTRGQQVTLSCSPISGHRSVSWYQQTPGQGLQFLFEYFSETQRNKGNFPGRFSGRQFSNSRSEMNVSTLELGDSALYLCASSLAPGRSTDTQYFGPGTRLTVL.

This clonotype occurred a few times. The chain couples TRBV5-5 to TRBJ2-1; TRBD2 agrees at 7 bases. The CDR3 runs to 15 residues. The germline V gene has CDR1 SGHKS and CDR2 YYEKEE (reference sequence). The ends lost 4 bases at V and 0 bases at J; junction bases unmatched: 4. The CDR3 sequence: CASSNRDYSYNEQFF. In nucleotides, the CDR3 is TGTGCCAGCAGCAACCGGGACTACTCCTACAATGAGCAGTTCTTC. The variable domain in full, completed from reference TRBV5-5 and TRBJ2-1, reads DAGVTQSPTHLIKTRGQQVTLRCSPISGHKSVSWYQQVLGQGPQFIFQYYEKEERGRGNFPDRFSARQFPNYSSELNVNALLLGDSALYLCASSNRDYSYNEQFFGPGTRLTVL.

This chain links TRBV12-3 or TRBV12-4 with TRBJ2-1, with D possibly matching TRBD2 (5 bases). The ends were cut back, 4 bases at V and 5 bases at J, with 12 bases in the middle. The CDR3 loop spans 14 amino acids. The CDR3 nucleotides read TGTGCCAGCAGTTCTAGTGGGAGCGACAATGAGCAGTTCTTC. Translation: CASSSSGSDNEQFF.

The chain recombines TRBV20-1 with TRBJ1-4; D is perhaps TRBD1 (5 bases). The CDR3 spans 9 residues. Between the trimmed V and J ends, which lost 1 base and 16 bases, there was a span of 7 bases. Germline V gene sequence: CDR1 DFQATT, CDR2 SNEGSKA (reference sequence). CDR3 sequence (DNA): TGCAGTGCTAGAGGGCAGGGGTTTTTT. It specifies CSARGQGFF.

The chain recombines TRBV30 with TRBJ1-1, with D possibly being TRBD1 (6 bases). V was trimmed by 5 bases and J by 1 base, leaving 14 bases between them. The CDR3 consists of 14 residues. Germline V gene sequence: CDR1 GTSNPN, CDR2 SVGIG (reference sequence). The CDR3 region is CAWWFRTENTEAFF. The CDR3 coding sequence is TGTGCCTGGTGGTTCCGGACAGAGAACACTGAAGCTTTCTTT.